Each of the 14 T cell receptor beta chains below was sequenced from the same sample in a study of somatic mutations in cytotoxic T cells in rheumatoid arthritis. TCRdb's copy holds only in-frame clones and misses some; the assay was immunoSEQ multiplex PCR. The sample includes 25,000 to 30,000 clones, more than 85% seen only once; the top ten take 9.4%. The sequenced material came from CD8+ T cells sorted from blood. These receptors were obtained from an adult with rheumatoid arthritis.

The chain employs TRBV19 and TRBJ2-7; TRBD2 matches at 8 bases. CDR3 size: 14 residues. V trimming: 1 base; J trimming: 3 bases; junction bases outside the gene matches: 2. Germline V lookup: CDR1 LNHDA, CDR2 SQIVND (reference sequence). The CDR3 nucleotides are TGTGCCAGTAGTATAGCTAGCGGGCTCTACGAGCAGTACTTC. Encoded protein: CASSIASGLYEQYF.

The V call is TRBV6-5, the J call TRBJ2-7; a possible D gene is TRBD2 (5 bases). The CDR3 runs 14 residues. V lost 2 bases to trimming and J lost 7 bases, with 15 bases between them. Germline CDR1 MNHEY, CDR2 SVGAGI. CDR3 residues: CASSYDGRVGEQYF. Written as DNA, the CDR3 is TGTGCCAGCAGTTACGACGGGCGGGTCGGGGAGCAGTACTTC.

There are a few counts of this clone. The chain links TRBV7-2 to TRBJ2-5; D is ambiguous. This CDR3 is built from 14 residues. Germline V gene data show CDR1 as SGHTA and CDR2 as FQGNSA. V lost 5 bases and J lost 5, with 15 bases in between. The CDR3 DNA reads as TGTGCCAGCAGCAGCTCACAGCTTTGGGAGACCCAGTACTTC. This gives the protein CASSSSQLWETQYF.

This chain joins TRBV5-6 and TRBJ2-7; 9 bases fit TRBD1. The junction had 4 bases not matched to a gene; V was cut back by 3 bases and J by 3 bases. The CDR3 covers 14 residues. Germline lookup yields CDR1 SGHDT and CDR2 YYEEEE. The CDR3 region has the DNA TGTGCCAGCAGCTCTCCGGGACAGGGCTACGAGCAGTACTTC. This gives the protein CASSSPGQGYEQYF.

The V and J genes are TRBV6-1 and TRBJ1-6; D call uncertain. Germline assignment: CDR1 MNHNS and CDR2 SASEGT. V lost 3 bases to trimming and J lost 0 bases, with 12 bases between them. This CDR3 spans 17 amino acids. The DNA of the CDR3 is TGTGCCAGCAGTGACCTTCGGGTTAGCTCCTATAATTCACCCCTCCACTTT. It specifies CASSDLRVSSYNSPLHF.

This clone showed up just once. The chain combines TRBV7-3 with TRBJ2-1; 9 bases line up with TRBD1. Germline CDR1 is SGHTA and CDR2 is FQGTGA. This CDR3 has 14 residues. Unmatched junction bases numbered 9, after V lost 5 bases and J lost 10 bases. The CDR3 DNA sequence: TGTGCCAGCAGCACAGGACAGGGGTCCGGGGAGCAGTTCTTC. Translated: CASSTGQGSGEQFF.

This clone was seen a few times. V is TRBV7-9 and J is TRBJ2-2, with D tentatively TRBD1 (5 bases). The V and J ends lost 0 bases and 13 bases respectively, with 15 bases between them. Germline values: CDR1 SEHNR, CDR2 FQNEAQ (reference sequence). The CDR3 has 14 residues. In nucleotides, the CDR3 is TGTGCCAGCAGCTTAGCTCCAGGGATGGGATGGCTGTTTTTT. This translates into CASSLAPGMGWLFF.

The chain employs TRBV11-2 and TRBJ2-2; D uncertain. The CDR3 loop spans 11 amino acids. V was clipped by 8 bases and J by 5 bases, with 6 bases between them. Per the germline V gene, CDR1 is SGHAT and CDR2 is FQNNGV. The chain's CDR3 is CASSGTGELFF. The CDR3 nucleotides are TGTGCCAGCTCCGGAACCGGGGAGCTGTTTTTT.

This clone was detected only once. The chain couples TRBV6-6 to TRBJ1-2; D unclear. Germline CDR1 is MNHNY and CDR2 is SVGAGI (reference sequence). CDR3 size: 14 residues. V was clipped by 0 bases and J by 8 bases, with 13 bases between them. This CDR3 reads CASSYSNEAQGYTF. The CDR3 nucleotides are TGTGCCAGCAGTTACTCGAACGAGGCTCAGGGCTACACCTTC.

The chain joins TRBV7-2 to TRBJ2-3, with 10 nucleotides matching TRBD2. Germline-derived CDR1 and CDR2 are SGHTA and FQGNSA. The junction had 1 base not matched to a gene; V was cut back by 0 bases and J by 7 bases. This CDR3 contains 14 residues. CDR3 in DNA: TGTGCCAGCAGCTTAGCTAGCGGGGGGTATACGCAGTATTTT. Translated: CASSLASGGYTQYF.

The chain employs TRBV4-1 and TRBJ2-5, with D perhaps assigned TRBD1 or TRBD2 (5 bases each). CDR1 and CDR2 (germline): MGHRA, YSYEKL. The CDR3 runs to 14 residues. With 4 bases removed from V and 1 base from J, the gap between germline ends came to 10 bases. CDR3: CASSPGPLQETQYF. The CDR3, as DNA: TGCGCCAGCAGCCCGGGACCGCTCCAAGAGACCCAGTACTTC.

The chain carries TRBV27 and TRBJ1-2; D is unclear. This CDR3 is 15 amino acids long. Germline CDR1 MNHEY, CDR2 SMNVEV (reference sequence). Trimming removed 3 bases at V and 7 bases at J, with 18 bases between. Here the CDR3 reads CASSLAGGVLAGYTF. The CDR3 coding sequence is TGTGCCAGCAGTTTGGCCGGTGGGGTCCTCGCTGGCTACACCTTC.

V is TRBV5-1 and J is TRBJ2-1, with 8 bases identical to TRBD1. This CDR3 contains 13 residues. Germline CDR1 reads SGHRS; CDR2 reads YFSETQ. With 4 bases clipped from V and 6 bases from J, the junction kept 3 bases outside the gene matches. Here the CDR3 reads CASSVDRVNEQFF. CDR3 coding DNA: TGCGCCAGCAGCGTGGACAGGGTCAATGAGCAGTTCTTC.

V gene TRBV29-1 combines with J gene TRBJ1-3, with D maybe TRBD1 (5 bases). V gave up 3 bases and J gave up 5 bases, with 8 bases separating them. Germline CDR1 reads SQVTM; CDR2 reads ANQGSEA. The CDR3 is 12 amino acids. This chain's CDR3 is CSVETARNTIYF. The CDR3 DNA follows: TGCAGCGTTGAGACAGCAAGAAACACCATATATTTT. Full variable domain (missing parts from reference TRBV29-1 and TRBJ1-3): SAVISQKPSRDICQRGTSLTIQCQVDSQVTMMFWYRQQPGQSLTLIATANQGSEATYESGFVIDKFPISRPNLTFSTLTVSNMSPEDSSIYLCSVETARNTIYFGEGSWLTVV.